A single sample is the source of the 4 T cell receptor beta chains below, sequenced in a study of technical replicates of blood from a few donors. Some clones are missing from TCRdb's copy, which holds only in-frame ones; the method was immunoSEQ multiplex PCR. The sample lists roughly 14,000 clones, around 83% occurring once. The source material was PBMCs. The receptor set was obtained from a human donor in good health.

The chain carries TRBV6-5 and TRBJ1-2, with D perhaps TRBD1 (5 bases). The ends were cut back, 2 bases at V and 7 bases at J, with 14 bases in the middle. The CDR3 length is 14 residues. The germline V gene encodes CDR1 MNHEY and CDR2 SVGAGI. CDR3 protein: CASSYPGRDGGYTF. CDR3 nucleotide sequence: TGTGCCAGCAGTTACCCCGGGAGGGACGGTGGCTACACCTTC.

V gene TRBV10-2 combines with J gene TRBJ2-2; D is perhaps TRBD2 (7 bases). V was cut by 7 bases and J by 6 bases, with 15 bases left in between. The germline V gene encodes CDR1 WSHSY and CDR2 SAAADI. This CDR3 comprises 14 residues. The CDR3 protein is CASKGGEGAGELFF. CDR3 in DNA: TGCGCCAGCAAAGGGGGGGAAGGGGCCGGGGAGCTGTTTTTT.

The chain links TRBV5-1 to TRBJ1-2; 9 bases match TRBD1. The V gene's germline CDR1 is SGHRS and CDR2 YFSETQ. CDR3 length: 15 amino acids. The trim removed 0 bases at V and 6 bases at J, leaving 6 bases unmatched. CDR3 DNA sequence: TGCGCCAGCAGCTTGGCCGTAGGACAGGGGAATGGCTACACCTTC. Residues: CASSLAVGQGNGYTF.

The chain has TRBV7-3 and TRBJ2-5; D uncertain. CDR3 size: 13 residues. Germline-derived CDR1 and CDR2 are SGHTA and FQGTGA. Trimming took 4 bases from V and 4 from J, leaving 10 bases between them. The CDR3 is CASSSLSTETQYF. CDR3 in DNA: TGTGCCAGCAGCTCCCTTTCTACAGAGACCCAGTACTTC.